This T cell receptor beta chain was identified in a study of cytomegalovirus exposure and HLA in healthy donors. Trimming at V came to 0 bases and at J to 0 bases, leaving 0 bases not matched to a gene. The CDR3 extends over 15 amino acids. Germline V gives CDR1 SGDLS, CDR2 YYNGEE. This PCR relied on a set of 60 Vbeta primers and 13 Jbeta primers. Some clones are missing from TCRdb's copy, which holds only in-frame ones; the method was immunoSEQ multiplex PCR. The sample includes some 88,000 clones, approximately 71% of them seen just once. This sequence was found in a woman between 18 and 29 years old in good health and CMV-seropositive. The rearrangement joins TRBV9 to TRBJ1-3, with TRBD1 identical over 7 bases. Sequenced: PBMCs. CDR3 DNA sequence: TGTGCCAGCAGCGTAGGGGACAGCTCTGGAAACACCATATATTTT. It translates to CASSVGDSSGNTIYF.